The clone carrying this TCR beta chain has a handful of counts. What it binds is unknown. These data are taken from a study of T cells in Graves' hyperthyroidism and ophthalmopathy. Regarding the study as a whole: Before onset, by a median of about six months, the model predicted ophthalmopathy. Stable hyperthyroidism and ophthalmopathy were separated using 13 V-J signatures.

Patients having uncontrolled infection, another autoimmune disease, pregnancy or lactation were not included. The diagnostic basis comprised clinical symptoms, serum thyroxine and TRAb, thyroid ultrasound and orbital computed tomography. The CDR3 length is 15 residues. Looked up from germline, CDR1 is MNHEY and CDR2 is SMNVEV (reference sequence). The germline V and J ends were trimmed by 3 bases and 3 bases, with 12 bases remaining between them. Researchers took RNA transcripts and amplified the TCR beta CDR3 regions from them. The TCR CDR3 first-round RT-PCR relied on the HTBI primer set. TCRdb called the multiplex PCR reads again in MiXCR, with one record for every CDR3 protein. The sample contains about 600,000 distinct CDR3 sequences, roughly a sixth of which appear only once.

The chain uses TRBV27 and TRBJ1-5, with D maybe TRBD1 (6 bases). This receptor was obtained from a woman between 40 and 55 years old with Graves' ophthalmopathy. The specimen was blood. The CDR3 region has the DNA TGTGCCAGCAGTTTTTCAGGGGCGGACAATCAGCCCCAGCATTTT. The encoded protein is CASSFSGADNQPQHF.